This passage covers 28 T cell receptor beta chains from one sample sequenced in a study of blood T cell repertoires in COVID-19. The table came from immunoSEQ multiplex PCR; TCRdb's copy has only in-frame clones and leaves some out. The sample carries about 220,000 clones, around 90% recorded once. The sequenced sample consisted of PBMCs or T cells enriched from blood (not recorded which). Source of these receptors: a woman between 45 and 60 years old with acute COVID-19.

The V gene is TRBV18, the J gene TRBJ2-7, with D unresolved. The CDR3 totals 13 residues. Germline V gene data show CDR1 as KGHSH and CDR2 as LQKENI. The ends were cut back, 3 bases at V and 4 bases at J, with 10 bases in the middle. The CDR3 DNA is TGTGCCAGCTCACCCCCGTCAGTTTACGAGCAGTACTTC. Its translation is CASSPPSVYEQYF.

The chain uses TRBV7-9 and TRBJ1-6; D is perhaps TRBD1 (6 bases). CDR3 length: 15 residues. Germline CDR1 is SEHNR and CDR2 is FQNEAQ (reference sequence). The V end lost 5 bases, the J end lost 5 bases, and 13 bases lay between the germline ends. CDR3 sequence reads: CASSTGTADNSPLHF. The CDR3, as DNA: TGTGCCAGCAGCACAGGGACGGCGGATAATTCACCCCTCCACTTT.

The V and J genes are TRBV2 and TRBJ1-2; D is perhaps TRBD1 (6 bases). V was cut by 2 bases and J by 4 bases, with 8 bases left in between. CDR1 and CDR2 (germline): SNHLY, FYNNEI. The CDR3 consists of 13 residues. The CDR3 coding sequence is TGTGCCAGCAGTGAATACAGGGCCTATGGCTACACCTTC. Translated, it gives CASSEYRAYGYTF.

This clone was counted at least ten times. The chain has TRBV21-1 and TRBJ1-6; TRBD1, the table's D call, was not compared with the DNA. TRBV21-1 is described as a pseudogene. The CDR3 is 16 residues long. The CDR3 nucleotides read TGTGCCAGCAGCAAAACGAGGGACAGGGGGCCTTCACCCCTCCACTTT. This gives the protein CASSKTRDRGPSPLHF.

This chain joins TRBV7-2 and TRBJ1-6, with a weak D call TRBD1 (5 bases). CDR3 length equals 16 residues. Germline lookup yields CDR1 SGHTA and CDR2 FQGNSA. V lost 1 base and J lost 7, with 14 bases in between. The CDR3 loop is CASSLERPGRNSPLHF. CDR3 DNA: TGTGCCAGCAGCTTAGAAAGGCCAGGGCGGAATTCACCCCTCCACTTT.

This sequence joins TRBV4-1 and TRBJ1-2; 8 nucleotides align to TRBD1. This CDR3 region has 14 residues. V shed 3 bases and J 4 bases; nucleotides not matched to a gene: 4. The V gene's germline CDR1 is MGHRA and CDR2 YSYEKL. The CDR3: CASSHTGGFYGYTF. The CDR3 DNA follows: TGCGCCAGCAGCCATACAGGGGGGTTCTATGGCTACACCTTC.

V and J are TRBV19 and TRBJ1-5, with D maybe TRBD1 (6 bases). The V and J ends lost 5 bases and 3 bases respectively, with 14 bases between them. This CDR3 is built from 15 residues. Germline values: CDR1 LNHDA, CDR2 SQIVND (reference sequence). CDR3 nucleotide sequence: TGTGCCAGTAGTGTTCGACAGGCGTACAATCAGCCCCAGCATTTT. It is translated as CASSVRQAYNQPQHF.

The chain links TRBV19 to TRBJ2-3; 10 positions agree with TRBD1. CDR1 LNHDA and CDR2 SQIVND come from the germline V gene (reference sequence). J gave up 6 bases and V 7 bases, and 10 bases lay outside the gene matches. This CDR3 contains 15 residues. Here the CDR3 reads CASKQGQGIADTQYF. The CDR3 DNA sequence: TGTGCCAGTAAGCAGGGACAGGGGATCGCCGATACGCAGTATTTT.

The genes are TRBV5-4 and TRBJ1-1, with no clear D. CDR3 size: 12 residues. Trimming stripped 1 base from V and 4 bases from J, with 5 bases between. The germline gives CDR1 SGHNT, CDR2 YYREEE (reference sequence). CDR3 bases: TGTGCCAGCAGCTTGACGGGCACTGAAGCTTTCTTT. It specifies CASSLTGTEAFF. The variable domain in full, with the rest retrieved from reference TRBV5-4 and TRBJ1-1, is ETGVTQSPTHLIKTRGQQVTLRCSSQSGHNTVSWYQQALGQGPQFIFQYYREEENGRGNFPPRFSGLQFPNYSSELNVNALELDDSALYLCASSLTGTEAFFGQGTRLTVV.

The chain has TRBV5-1 and TRBJ2-2; 10 bases are a match to TRBD1. The V and J ends lost 2 bases and 7 bases, in that order; junction bases with no gene match: 5. CDR1 SGHRS and CDR2 YFSETQ come from the germline V gene. The CDR3 totals 15 residues. The DNA for the CDR3 is TGCGCCAGCAGCTTTGGCGGGACAGGGGTCGGGGAGCTGTTTTTT. The encoded protein is CASSFGGTGVGELFF.

This chain uses TRBV7-3 with TRBJ2-3; TRBD2 matches 7 bases. The V gene's germline CDR1 is SGHTA and CDR2 FQGTGA. CDR3 length equals 16 residues. V was pared by 2 bases and J by 1 base, with 6 bases of the junction left unmatched. CDR3 nucleotide sequence: TGTGCCAGCAGCTTACCACTGGGAGGGGGCACAGATACGCAGTATTTT. This gives the protein CASSLPLGGGTDTQYF.

This clone has more than one count but fewer than ten. This chain uses TRBV27 with TRBJ1-5; the D is unclear. The V end was cut by 8 bases, the J end by 2 bases, with 16 bases between. The V gene's germline CDR1 is MNHEY and CDR2 SMNVEV (reference sequence). CDR3 size: 15 residues. The CDR3 loop is CASRSDTWGNQPQHF. The DNA of the CDR3 is TGTGCCAGCCGTAGCGACACCTGGGGCAATCAGCCCCAGCATTTT.

Worth noting for this clone: The sample contains more than one DNA sequence encoding this CDR3. The rearrangement uses TRBV18 and TRBJ2-7, with a weak D call TRBD1 (5 bases). V was cut by 2 bases and J by 1 base, with 9 bases left in between. Germline V gene sequence: CDR1 KGHSH, CDR2 LQKENI. The CDR3 spans 14 residues. The CDR3 region is CASSPGQGSYEQYF. The CDR3 coding sequence is TGTGCCAGCTCACCAGGCCAGGGATCCTACGAGCAGTACTTC.

V gene TRBV28 combines with J gene TRBJ2-3; D might be TRBD1 (6 bases). The V and J ends lost 5 bases and 3 bases respectively, with 21 bases between them. From germline, CDR1 is MDHEN and CDR2 SYDVKM. The CDR3 loop spans 17 amino acids. CDR3 in amino acids: CASSPRLRYRVTDTQYF. DNA for the CDR3: TGTGCCAGCAGTCCTCGGCTCCGATACAGGGTAACAGATACGCAGTATTTT.

This chain connects TRBV27 to TRBJ1-5, with a possible D match to TRBD1 (5 bases). Looked up from germline, CDR1 is MNHEY and CDR2 is SMNVEV (reference sequence). Trimming shortened V by 3 bases and J by 6 bases, and 12 bases separated the two germline ends. The length of the CDR3 is 14 residues. As DNA, the CDR3 is TGTGCCAGCAGTTTGGGGGGAAGGGGTCAGCCCCAGCATTTT. This encodes CASSLGGRGQPQHF.

This clone was recorded only once. This chain joins TRBV30 and TRBJ1-4, with D maybe TRBD1 (6 bases). This CDR3 is 13 amino acids long. Trimming took off 2 bases at V and 10 bases at J, with 14 bases between the two ends. Germline assignment: CDR1 GTSNPN and CDR2 SVGIG (reference sequence). The CDR3 nucleotides are TGTGCCTGGAGTACTCGGGGGGGGGCAAAACTGTTTTTT. Translation: CAWSTRGGAKLFF.

The rearrangement uses TRBV28 and TRBJ2-4; a possible D gene is TRBD2 (5 bases). There are 15 residues in the CDR3. V lost 5 bases and J 1 base, leaving 12 bases between the germline ends. CDR1 is MDHEN and CDR2 is SYDVKM in the germline V gene. The CDR3 region has the DNA TGTGCCAGCAGTCCGGCGGGTGAGGCCAAAAACATTCAGTACTTC. Translating gives CASSPAGEAKNIQYF. The variable domain in full, with the rest retrieved from reference TRBV28 and TRBJ2-4, is DVKVTQSSRYLVKRTGEKVFLECVQDMDHENMFWYRQDPGLGLRLIYFSYDVKMKEKGDIPEGYSVSREKKERFSLILESASTNQTSMYLCASSPAGEAKNIQYFGAGTRLSVL.

The V and J genes are TRBV3-1 (or the pseudogene TRBV3-2) and TRBJ2-5, with a weak D call TRBD2 (6 bases). The length of the CDR3 is 11 residues. Per the germline V gene, CDR1 is LGHDT and CDR2 is YNNKEL (reference sequence). Trimming pared 5 bases from V and 10 bases from J, leaving 11 bases between. CDR3 coding DNA: TGTGCCAGCAGCGGGCGACTAGACCAGTACTTC. Residues: CASSGRLDQYF.

The chain combines TRBV7-9 with TRBJ2-1; TRBD2 might be the D (6 bases). The V end was cut by 4 bases, the J end by 5 bases, with 18 bases between. Germline values: CDR1 SEHNR, CDR2 FQNEAQ (reference sequence). CDR3 length: 16 amino acids. The CDR3 sequence is CASSSRLGGGHNEQFF. The CDR3 nucleotides are TGTGCCAGCAGCTCAAGGCTCGGGGGAGGCCACAATGAGCAGTTCTTC.

DNA of the CDR3: TGTGCCAGCAGCAGACGGCGGGACACACGGGGGGACGAGCAGTACTTC. Encoded protein: CASSRRRDTRGDEQYF. The rearrangement joins TRBV11-2 to TRBJ2-7; possibly TRBD2 for D (7 bases). From germline, CDR1 is SGHAT and CDR2 FQNNGV. Trimming left V 5 bases short and J 5 bases short, with 22 bases between. The CDR3 has 16 amino acids.

The V call is TRBV3-1 (or the pseudogene TRBV3-2), the J call TRBJ2-3, with D hard to call. Trimming took 0 bases from V and 2 from J, leaving 9 bases between them. CDR1 and CDR2 from the germline V gene are LGHDT and YNNKEL (reference sequence). CDR3 length: 15 amino acids. The CDR3 region has the DNA TGTGCCAGCAGCCAAGATTCCGGTGCCACAGATACGCAGTATTTT. Encoded protein: CASSQDSGATDTQYF.

CDR3 residues: CASSLTGNNSPLHF. CDR3 sequence (DNA): TGCGCCAGCAGCTTAACAGGGAATAATTCACCCCTCCACTTT. The rearrangement joins TRBV5-1 to TRBJ1-6, with D possibly matching TRBD1 (6 bases). Germline loops: CDR1 SGHRS, CDR2 YFSETQ. V dropped 2 bases and J dropped 5 bases, with 8 bases sitting between them. The CDR3 has 14 amino acids.

On this clone: The junction departs from the called germline gene at one end, perhaps through a read error. J is TRBJ2-3 and V is TRBV30, with a possible D match to TRBD1 (5 bases). This CDR3 contains 13 residues. Germline CDR1 GTSNPN, CDR2 SVGIG (reference sequence). Here the CDR3 reads CAWSALSTGTQYF. For the CDR3, the DNA is TGTGCCTGGAGTGCCCTCAGCACAGGTACGCAGTATTTT. The full variable domain, with the rest looked up from reference TRBV30 and TRBJ2-3, is SQTIHQWPATLVQPVGSPLSLECTVEGTSNPNLYWYRQAAGRGLQLLFYSVGIGQISSEVPQNLSASRPQDRQFILSSKKLLLSDSGFYLCAWSALSTGTQYFGPGTRLTVL.

The count of this clone is one. J is TRBJ1-1 and V is TRBV5-1, with 8 bases aligning to TRBD1. The CDR3 has 15 residues. CDR1 is SGHRS and CDR2 is YFSETQ in the germline V gene. V lost 2 bases to trimming and J lost 1 base; unmatched junction nucleotides: 4. The CDR3 loop is CASSFDRGENTEAFF. The CDR3 nucleotides read TGCGCCAGCAGCTTCGACAGGGGAGAGAACACTGAAGCTTTCTTT.

The rearrangement uses TRBV9 and TRBJ2-4; no definite D call. Trimming cost V 3 bases and J 5 bases, with 6 bases left between them. This CDR3 is built from 12 residues. The germline V gene encodes CDR1 SGDLS and CDR2 YYNGEE. CDR3 nucleotide sequence: TGTGCCAGCAGCGCGGCGGAAAACATTCAGTACTTC. It yields the protein CASSAAENIQYF.

The chain employs TRBV19 and TRBJ1-4; 8 positions match TRBD1. This CDR3 contains 19 residues. The V and J ends lost 2 bases and 7 bases, in that order; junction bases with no gene match: 18. CDR1 is LNHDA and CDR2 is SQIVND in the germline V gene (reference sequence). The CDR3, as DNA: TGTGCCAGTAGTATATTCTTACAAGCCTCAGGGGGCGCGTTTGAAAAACTGTTTTTT. Translation gives CASSIFLQASGGAFEKLFF. The complete variable domain, with remaining parts taken from reference TRBV19 and TRBJ1-4, reads DGGITQSPKYLFRKEGQNVTLSCEQNLNHDAMYWYRQDPGQGLRLIYYSQIVNDFQKGDIAEGYSVSREKKESFPLTVTSAQKNPTAFYLCASSIFLQASGGAFEKLFFGSGTQLSVL.

The chain recombines TRBV10-3 with TRBJ2-7, with D possibly matching TRBD2 (6 bases). The CDR3 length is 15 residues. V lost 3 bases, J lost 0 bases, and 12 bases lay in between. Germline CDR1 reads ENHRY; CDR2 reads SYGVKD. The chain's CDR3 is CAISELAASSYEQYF. The CDR3, as DNA: TGTGCCATCAGTGAACTAGCTGCTAGCTCCTACGAGCAGTACTTC.

This chain joins TRBV27 and TRBJ1-2; D not resolved. This CDR3 is 10 amino acids long. Trimming removed 8 bases from V and 3 bases from J, with 4 bases in between. Germline CDR1 and CDR2: MNHEY and SMNVEV (reference sequence). The CDR3 reads CASPDYGYTF. The CDR3 nucleotides are TGTGCCAGCCCGGACTATGGCTACACCTTC.